This T cell receptor (beta chain) appears in the sequencing data of a study of T-cell memory formation after mild COVID-19. Looking at the study overall: There were largely donor-specific TCR clusters.

This CDR3 is built from 13 residues. V shed 5 bases and J shed 3 bases, with 11 bases lying between them. Concerning this clonotype itself: Its antigen remains unknown.

Constant-segment-primed 5'RACE gave TCR alpha and TCR beta cDNA libraries with sample barcodes and UMIs. TCRdb passed the 5' RACE reads through MiXCR, listing each CDR3 protein once. The data show hundreds of thousands of distinct CDR3 sequences, around 25% seen once. Regarding the study as a whole: The study found balanced CD4/CD8 in clones contracting day 15 to 85 and a CD4+ lean in later expanders.

This TCR derives from an adult woman who had mild COVID-19 (a few samples of this study predate the infection). Cell type and time point are not known. The sequenced sample was PBMCs or a T cell subset sorted from them (not recorded which). The chain links TRBV12-3 or TRBV12-4 to TRBJ2-7; D is unresolved. The CDR3 spells CASSPNEDYEQYF. For the CDR3, the DNA is TGTGCCAGCAGTCCAAATGAGGACTACGAGCAGTACTTC.